This is a list of T cell receptor beta chains from one sample in a study of identical twins. TCRdb re-analysed the 5' RACE reads in MiXCR, keeping a single row per CDR3 protein. The profile shows about 1.7 million distinct CDR3 sequences, about 32% of them singletons. The specimen sequenced was cord blood. The receptor set was obtained from a newborn girl in good health. CDR3s include the opening cysteine and the closing phenylalanine or tryptophan. A D gene is named only where the DNA matches it firmly. A row's size may be missing; if present it is once, few, many or a size class.

V gene	CDR3 length	J gene	clone size	D gene	CDR3 DNA	CDR3 protein
TRBV11-2	15	TRBJ2-3	few	-	TGTGCCAGCATCAGGAGGGGGGTCGGAGCAGATACGCAGTATTTT	CASIRRGVGADTQYF
TRBV5-6	16	TRBJ2-3	few	TRBD2	TGTGCCAGCAGCGCCGGACTAGCGGGATTCACAGATACGCAGTATTTT	CASSAGLAGFTDTQYF
TRBV10-3	15	TRBJ2-3	-	-	TGTGCCATCACTCGGGACTCCCTATTTGCAGATACGCAGTATTTT	CAITRDSLFADTQYF
TRBV5-1	14	TRBJ2-4	-	TRBD1	TGCGCCAGCAGGCCCGGGACAGGGGTTTCAGAGCAGTACTTC	CASRPGTGVSEQYF
TRBV28	14	TRBJ1-5	-	-	TGTGCCAGCAGTTTCCGGACGGTGAATCAGCCCCAGCATTTT	CASSFRTVNQPQHF
TRBV11-2	14	TRBJ2-1	-	TRBD2	TGTGCCAGCAGCATGACTAGCGGCCAAGAGACCCAGTTCTTC	CASSMTSGQETQFF
TRBV3-1	14	TRBJ1-2	many	-	TGTGCCAGCAGCCAAGAAGGGAGAAACTATGGCTACACCTTC	CASSQEGRNYGYTF
TRBV27	18	TRBJ2-2	once	TRBD2	TGTGCCAGCAGTTTGGACGAGAGCGGGAGAAGGTCAGGCGGGGAGCTGTTTTTT	CASSLDESGRRSGGELFF
TRBV20-1	17	TRBJ2-1	-	TRBD2	TGCAGTGCTGAAACCGGACTAGCTTTAGACGTTAACAATGAGCAGTTCTTC	CSAETGLALDVNNEQFF
TRBV20-1	15	TRBJ1-5	-	TRBD1	TGCAGTGCTATTCAGGGGGCCATAGGCAATCAGCCCCAGCATTTT	CSAIQGAIGNQPQHF
TRBV20-1	16	TRBJ2-1	-	TRBD1	TGCAGTGCTCGCCGAACGACAGGGAACCCTTGCAATGAGCAGTTCTTC	CSARRTTGNPCNEQFF
TRBV20-1	16	TRBJ2-5	-	TRBD2	TGCAGTGCTAGACGATGGACTAGCGGGAGCGGTGAGACCCAGTACTTC	CSARRWTSGSGETQYF
TRBV4-1	18	TRBJ2-5	-	TRBD2	TGCGCCAGCAGCCAAGGGCAAACTAGCGGTTCTTACCAAGAGACCCAGTACTTC	CASSQGQTSGSYQETQYF
TRBV15	15	TRBJ2-7	-	-	TGTGCCACCAGCAAGAACCCGGGACAAACCTACGAGCAGTACTTC	CATSKNPGQTYEQYF
TRBV6-5	13	TRBJ2-7	few	TRBD1	TGTGCCAGCCCTAGGGACAGTTACTACGAGCAGTACTTC	CASPRDSYYEQYF
TRBV30	14	TRBJ2-4	few	TRBD2	TGTGCCTGGATCAGCGGGGGGGCCAAAAACATTCAGTACTTC	CAWISGGAKNIQYF
TRBV4-2	12	TRBJ1-2	many	-	TGTGCCAGCAGCCAGGCCAGAGGGGGCTACACCTTC	CASSQARGGYTF
TRBV7-2	16	TRBJ1-6	-	TRBD1	TGTGCCAGCAGCTCCCAGACAGGGAATACCAATTCACCCCTCCACTTT	CASSSQTGNTNSPLHF
TRBV12-3/TRBV12-4	14	TRBJ2-7	-	-	TGTGCCAGCAGTTTCGTCGTAGCGTCCAATGAGCAGTACTTC	CASSFVVASNEQYF
TRBV5-1	15	TRBJ2-1	many	TRBD1	TGTGCCAGCAGTTTAGGGACAGTTTCCTACAATGAGCAGTTCTTC	CASSLGTVSYNEQFF
TRBV3-1	15	TRBJ1-1	-	-	TGTGCCAGCAGCCAATTCGGTCAGGGGTTCACTGAAGCTTTCTTT	CASSQFGQGFTEAFF
TRBV6-6	14	TRBJ1-2	many	-	TGTGCCAGCAGGCAGGACAGAGCTAACTATGGCTACACCTTC	CASRQDRANYGYTF
TRBV27	15	TRBJ1-6	-	TRBD1	TGTGCCAGCAGTCCAATTGGACAGGGTAATTCACCCCCCCACTTT	CASSPIGQGNSPPHF
TRBV7-2	16	TRBJ2-3	few	TRBD2	TGTGCCAGCAGCGCTACTAGCGGGAGCCCCACAGATACGCAGTATTTT	CASSATSGSPTDTQYF
TRBV10-3	14	TRBJ2-5	-	TRBD2	TGTGCCATCAGTCCAGCGGGAGAGTCGGGGGAGCAGTACTTC	CAISPAGESGEQYF
TRBV7-2	14	TRBJ2-1	few	-	TGTGCCAGCAGCTTAGGACAGCCCCACAATGAGCAGTTCTTC	CASSLGQPHNEQFF
TRBV2	15	TRBJ2-7	-	-	TGTGCCAGCAGTGAAGCGCTTCCCGCCTCCTACGAGCAGTACTTC	CASSEALPASYEQYF
TRBV11-2	13	TRBJ2-7	few	-	TGTGCCAGCAGCTTCGTGAGGGACAACGAGCAGTACTTC	CASSFVRDNEQYF
TRBV12-3/TRBV12-4	13	TRBJ2-5	-	-	TGTGCCAGCAGTTCGGCCAGGCAAGAGACCCAGTACTTC	CASSSARQETQYF
TRBV9	14	TRBJ2-7	-	TRBD2	TGTGCCAGCAGCTCAGGACTAGCCTCCTACGGGCAGTACTTC	CASSSGLASYGQYF
TRBV9	13	TRBJ1-3	-	-	TGTGCCAGCAGCCCACACTCTGGAAACACCATATATTTT	CASSPHSGNTIYF
TRBV12-3/TRBV12-4	12	TRBJ1-3	-	-	TGTGCCAGCAGTTTTGCCGGAAACACCATATATTTT	CASSFAGNTIYF
TRBV27	14	TRBJ2-7	-	-	TGTGCCAGCAGTCCCAAGCGACACCTCTACGAGCAGTACTTC	CASSPKRHLYEQYF
TRBV3-1	13	TRBJ2-1	-	-	TGTGCCAGCAGCCAGTACCAGGGCCGGGGGCAGTTCTTC	CASSQYQGRGQFF
TRBV5-1	17	TRBJ2-1	few	TRBD2	TGCGCCAGCAGCTACCGGACTAGCGGGAGCTCCTACAATGAGCAGTTCTTC	CASSYRTSGSSYNEQFF
TRBV20-1	15	TRBJ1-6	few	-	TGCAGTGCTAGAGTAATAACCTGGCCAATTTCACCCCTCCACTTT	CSARVITWPISPLHF
TRBV12-3/TRBV12-4	14	TRBJ2-1	-	-	TGTGCCAGCAGTTTGAAGCGGTCCTACAATGAGCAGTTCTTC	CASSLKRSYNEQFF
TRBV5-1	17	TRBJ2-5	-	TRBD2	TGCGCCAGCAGCTTGGTACCCCGGACTAGCGGCTGCAATGAGCAGTACTTC	CASSLVPRTSGCNEQYF
TRBV27	17	TRBJ2-6	-	-	TGTGCCAGCAGTTTTAACAGGGCCCCCTCTGGGGCCAACGTCCTGACTTTC	CASSFNRAPSGANVLTF
TRBV3-1	15	TRBJ2-7	few	-	TGTGCCAGCAGCCAAGCCAGGACAGCAGCCTACGAGCAGTACTTC	CASSQARTAAYEQYF
TRBV24-1	16	TRBJ1-4	few	-	TGTGCCACCAGTGAATCAGGGTCGGGGGCTAATGAAAAACTGTTTTTT	CATSESGSGANEKLFF
TRBV7-2	15	TRBJ2-7	-	-	TGTGCCAGCAGCTTATTTAGCGCGGAGATTTACGAGCAGTACTTC	CASSLFSAEIYEQYF
TRBV10-2	19	TRBJ2-3	-	TRBD2	TGCGCCAGCAGTGAGTGGGGACTAGCGGGAGACCGACCCACAGATACGCAGTATTTT	CASSEWGLAGDRPTDTQYF
TRBV6-1	14	TRBJ1-2	once	-	TGTGCCAGCAGTGTGACACAGGGTGACTATGGCTACACCTTC	CASSVTQGDYGYTF
TRBV7-6	16	TRBJ2-7	few	TRBD1	TGTGCCAGCAGTCAACAGCCGGGACAGGGGGGCTACGAGCAGTACTTC	CASSQQPGQGGYEQYF
TRBV27	18	TRBJ1-1	-	-	TGTGCCAGCAGTTTAAGCCTATTTCAGACAGGTTTGAACACTGAAGCTTTCTTT	CASSLSLFQTGLNTEAFF
TRBV6-1	13	TRBJ1-5	-	-	TGTGCCAGCACCGAAGTGGGGGATCAGCCCCAGCATTTT	CASTEVGDQPQHF
TRBV20-1	15	TRBJ2-7	few	-	TGCAGTGCTAGAGCGGGGCGGGGGCCCTCCTACGAGCAGTACTTC	CSARAGRGPSYEQYF
TRBV20-1	13	TRBJ2-1	-	-	TGCAGTGCTAGAGAGAGGGGGTACAATGAGCAGTTCTTC	CSARERGYNEQFF
TRBV12-3/TRBV12-4	16	TRBJ2-5	few	TRBD1	TGTGCCAGCAGACGATCGGACAGGGTGGGGAGAGAGACCCAGTACTTC	CASRRSDRVGRETQYF